These 21 T cell receptor beta chains came from one sample sequenced in a study of identical twins. A single record per CDR3 protein comes from TCRdb applying MiXCR to the 5' RACE reads. The repertoire holds hundreds of thousands of distinct CDR3 sequences, with around 8.3% as singletons. The sample also formed part of further work on yellow fever vaccine responses in identical twins.

Sample: PBMCs. The receptors stem from a woman aged 18 to 35 in good health.

The chain combines TRBV7-6 with TRBJ2-2; 8 nucleotides align to TRBD2. J was trimmed by 4 bases and V by 4 bases; bases with no gene match: 5. CDR1 is SGHVS and CDR2 is FNYEAQ in the germline V gene. This CDR3 spans 15 amino acids. The DNA for the CDR3 is TGTGCCAGCAGCTCCGCCGCGGGGGGCACCGGGGAGCTGTTTTTT. Translated: CASSSAAGGTGELFF.

This clonotype was observed a few times. This chain joins TRBV27 and TRBJ2-7; weak D call: TRBD2 (7 bases). Germline assignment: CDR1 MNHEY and CDR2 SMNVEV (reference sequence). The CDR3 covers 16 residues. Trimming pared 2 bases from V and 0 bases from J, leaving 14 bases between. The CDR3 is CASSLGAGGASYEQYF. In DNA form, the CDR3 reads TGTGCCAGCAGTTTAGGGGCTGGGGGGGCCTCCTACGAGCAGTACTTC.

The sample holds a few counts of this clonotype. V and J are TRBV19 and TRBJ2-1, with 11 bases aligning to TRBD2. Germline loops: CDR1 LNHDA, CDR2 SQIVND (reference sequence). V lost 7 bases to trimming and J lost 7 bases; unmatched junction nucleotides: 9. The CDR3 is 15 amino acids. The CDR3 DNA reads TGTGCCAGTAAATCGGGACTAGCGGCGCGGAATGAGCAGTTCTTC. It codes for CASKSGLAARNEQFF.

This clonotype was recorded a few times. The J gene is TRBJ2-5, the V gene TRBV20-1, with TRBD1 matching 10 bases. Germline CDR1 and CDR2: DFQATT and SNEGSKA (reference sequence). The junction had 5 bases not matched to a gene; V was cut back by 6 bases and J by 4 bases. The CDR3 is made up of 13 amino acids. CDR3 in DNA: TGCAGTGCCCCCGGGACAGGGGTAGAGACCCAGTACTTC. Translated: CSAPGTGVETQYF.

This clonotype was seen ten or more times. This chain connects TRBV12-3 or TRBV12-4 to TRBJ2-3; D unclear. The CDR3 is 15 residues long. Trimming removed 2 bases at V and 5 bases at J, with 14 bases between. DNA of the CDR3: TGTGCCAGCAGTTTACGGTCCAACCCCGGAGATACGCAGTATTTT. Protein: CASSLRSNPGDTQYF.

Turning to this clonotype: One base away lies a much larger clone, so this may be a sequencing read error. V gene TRBV24-1 combines with J gene TRBJ2-1; 8 bases are shared with TRBD1. Germline CDR1 and CDR2: KGHDR and SFDVKD. The CDR3 contains 16 residues. The CDR3 DNA reads as TGTGCCTCCAGTGATCCCGGACAGGGAGAGAGCAATGAGCAGTTCTTC. Encoded protein: CASSDPGQGESNEQFF.

The chain has TRBV7-8 and TRBJ2-7; 9 bases are shared with TRBD1. Germline values: CDR1 SGHVS, CDR2 FQNEAQ. CDR3 length equals 15 residues. V lost 2 bases to trimming and J lost 2 bases; unmatched junction nucleotides: 4. The CDR3 DNA reads as TGTGCCAGCAGCTTATCACAGGGGGCCCCCTACGAGCAGTACTTC. This sequence encodes CASSLSQGAPYEQYF.

A few counts support this clonotype. V is TRBV27 and J is TRBJ2-1; D perhaps matches TRBD2 (5 bases). The germline V gene encodes CDR1 MNHEY and CDR2 SMNVEV (reference sequence). The length of the CDR3 is 15 residues. V was pared by 5 bases and J by 7 bases, with 18 bases between. The CDR3 DNA is TGTGCCAGCAGTCCCTCGCGGCCCGGGGTAAATGAGCAGTTCTTC. The encoded protein is CASSPSRPGVNEQFF.

This clonotype showed up just a few times. The chain joins TRBV29-1 to TRBJ2-5; D unclear. CDR3 length equals 14 residues. Germline V gene data show CDR1 as SQVTM and CDR2 as ANQGSEA. The V and J ends lost 0 bases and 4 bases respectively, with 12 bases between them. The CDR3 nucleotides are TGCAGCGTTGAAGATGGGTCCGATCGAGAGACCCAGTACTTC. Its protein is CSVEDGSDRETQYF.

In this sample, this clonotype turned up a few times. The CDR3 bases are TGTGCCAGCAGCTTGGGGGGACGAGATAATTCACCCCTCCACTTT. Its translation is CASSLGGRDNSPLHF. The J gene is TRBJ1-6, the V gene TRBV5-5, with D possibly being TRBD1 (5 bases). Germline-derived CDR1 and CDR2 are SGHKS and YYEKEE (reference sequence). Trimming pared 0 bases from V and 5 bases from J, leaving 9 bases between. This CDR3 spans 15 amino acids.

This clonotype was seen a few times. V usage is TRBV5-1 and J usage is TRBJ2-2; D is undetermined. Germline loops: CDR1 SGHRS, CDR2 YFSETQ. The CDR3 length is 15 residues. Trimming stripped 5 bases from V and 4 bases from J, with 15 bases between. CDR3 nucleotides: TGCGCCAGCAGTAGCTTGCCGGAATCCACCGGGGAGCTGTTTTTT. It translates to CASSSLPESTGELFF.

The sample holds many counts of this clonotype. The chain links TRBV20-1 to TRBJ2-3; no clear D gene. Trimming cost V 5 bases and J 2 bases, with 14 bases left between them. The CDR3 spans 14 residues. CDR1 is DFQATT and CDR2 is SNEGSKA in the germline V gene (reference sequence). CDR3 sequence reads: CSAPPYYATDTQYF. The CDR3 DNA follows: TGCAGTGCTCCCCCGTACTATGCCACAGATACGCAGTATTTT.

This clonotype was seen only a few times. The J gene is TRBJ2-5, the V gene TRBV11-2, with D maybe TRBD1 (6 bases). The CDR3 totals 14 residues. Trimming left V 2 bases short and J 4 bases short, with 11 bases between. CDR1 and CDR2 (germline): SGHAT, FQNNGV. The CDR3 is CASSLIRGTETQYF. CDR3 coding DNA: TGTGCCAGCAGCTTAATCAGGGGTACAGAGACCCAGTACTTC.

This clonotype was seen at least ten times. The rearrangement joins TRBV10-3 to TRBJ1-5; 7 bases agree with TRBD1. V shed 0 bases, J shed 4 bases, and the junction held 6 bases outside the gene matches. Germline assignment: CDR1 ENHRY and CDR2 SYGVKD. CDR3 length: 16 residues. The CDR3 sequence: CAISESLGGRNQPQHF. The CDR3 DNA reads as TGTGCCATCAGTGAGTCGCTAGGGGGCAGGAATCAGCCCCAGCATTTT.

In DNA form, the CDR3 reads TGTGCCAGCAGTCTAGGGGACAGTACCTACAATGAGCAGTTCTTC. Its translation is CASSLGDSTYNEQFF. The chain links TRBV27 to TRBJ2-1; 7 positions match TRBD1. V shed 5 bases, J shed 2 bases, and the junction held 6 bases outside the gene matches. The CDR3 length is 15 residues. Germline V gene data show CDR1 as MNHEY and CDR2 as SMNVEV (reference sequence).

V is TRBV20-1 and J is TRBJ2-1; 10 bases fit TRBD2. Per the germline V gene, CDR1 is DFQATT and CDR2 is SNEGSKA (reference sequence). This CDR3 region has 17 residues. J gave up 4 bases and V 5 bases, and 14 bases lay outside the gene matches. The CDR3 protein is CSAPVWRAGGAYNEQFF. The CDR3 bases are TGCAGTGCTCCAGTTTGGAGAGCGGGAGGGGCATACAATGAGCAGTTCTTC.

This clonotype was counted between two and nine times. CDR3: CATSRIRTGATEAFF. CDR3 coding DNA: TGTGCCACCAGCAGAATACGAACAGGGGCCACTGAAGCTTTCTTT. V usage is TRBV15 and J usage is TRBJ1-1; 7 bases match TRBD1. The CDR3 runs 15 residues. The ends lost 2 bases at V and 4 bases at J; junction bases unmatched: 7. Looked up from germline, CDR1 is LNHNV and CDR2 is YYDKDF (reference sequence).

This clonotype came up many times. The chain links TRBV7-9 to TRBJ2-1; TRBD2 aligns across 12 bases. This CDR3 is built from 15 residues. Looked up from germline, CDR1 is SEHNR and CDR2 is FQNEAQ (reference sequence). J lost 8 bases, V lost 4 bases, and 6 bases had no gene match. CDR3 protein: CASSSQTSGSHEQFF. The CDR3 DNA sequence: TGTGCCAGCAGCTCCCAGACTAGCGGGAGCCATGAGCAGTTCTTC.

Only a few counts were recorded for this clonotype. The chain couples TRBV10-3 to TRBJ2-6, with TRBD1 as a possible D gene (6 bases). The germline V and J ends were trimmed by 3 bases and 2 bases, with 8 bases remaining between them. This CDR3 region has 15 residues. Looked up from germline, CDR1 is ENHRY and CDR2 is SYGVKD. The CDR3 protein is CAISEQGTGANVLTF. In DNA form, the CDR3 reads TGTGCCATCAGTGAACAGGGAACTGGGGCCAACGTCCTGACTTTC.

This clonotype has at least ten counts. The chain links TRBV6-6 to TRBJ2-3; no firm D call. This CDR3 has 12 residues. V was trimmed by 6 bases and J by 0 bases, leaving 4 bases between them. Germline CDR1 and CDR2: MNHNY and SVGAGI (reference sequence). CDR3 protein: CASRQSTDTQYF. CDR3 bases: TGTGCCAGCAGACAGAGCACAGATACGCAGTATTTT.

This clonotype was seen many times. The V gene is TRBV6-1, the J gene TRBJ2-7; weak D call: TRBD2 (5 bases). The CDR3 runs to 13 residues. Trimming pared 6 bases from V and 2 bases from J, leaving 11 bases between. In germline, CDR1 is MNHNS, CDR2 SASEGT. CDR3 amino acids: CASRVEGTYEQYF. In nucleotides, the CDR3 is TGTGCCAGCAGGGTCGAGGGAACCTACGAGCAGTACTTC.